One and the same sample provided the 20 T cell receptor beta chains below, sequenced in a study of T cell changes during pregnancy in multiple sclerosis. Sequenced by immunoSEQ multiplex PCR; TCRdb stores in-frame clones only, minus some. Of around 130,000 clones in the sample, about 94% were seen once. Sequencing was performed on peripheral blood, taken before pregnancy. These receptors all come from a female donor with multiple sclerosis, enrolled in a pregnancy study.

This chain uses TRBV25-1 with TRBJ2-7; 9 nucleotides match TRBD1. V trimming: 7 bases; J trimming: 2 bases; junction bases outside the gene matches: 6. The CDR3 extends over 14 amino acids. Germline-derived CDR1 and CDR2 are MGHDK and SYGVNS. The CDR3 DNA sequence: TGTGCCAGCACCCACCGGGACAGGGCCTACGAGCAGTACTTC. Protein: CASTHRDRAYEQYF.

The rearrangement links TRBV9 to TRBJ1-1; the match to TRBD1 covers 7 bases. V was clipped by 4 bases and J by 5 bases; unmatched bases: 5. CDR1 SGDLS and CDR2 YYNGEE come from the germline V gene. This CDR3 has 13 residues. As DNA, the CDR3 is TGTGCCAGCAGCTTCACAGGGGTTACTGAAGCTTTCTTT. Its protein is CASSFTGVTEAFF.

The chain combines TRBV28 with TRBJ1-3; TRBD1 is a possible D gene (5 bases). The germline CDR1 and CDR2 sequences are MDHEN and SYDVKM. The ends were cut back, 4 bases at V and 0 bases at J, with 10 bases in the middle. The CDR3 is 15 amino acids. The CDR3: CASSYQGSSGNTIYF. The CDR3 region has the DNA TGTGCCAGCAGTTACCAGGGTTCCTCTGGAAACACCATATATTTT.

This clone was counted a single time. This chain connects TRBV18 to TRBJ2-7; 10 bases are a match to TRBD1. This CDR3 region has 14 residues. In germline, CDR1 is KGHSH, CDR2 LQKENI. Losses at the gene ends were 3 bases for V and 6 bases for J; bases not matched to a gene: 5. CDR3 nucleotide sequence: TGTGCCAGCTCACCCGGGACAGGGGACGGCGAGCAGTACTTC. Translation gives CASSPGTGDGEQYF.

The rearrangement joins TRBV6-5 to TRBJ1-1; 9 bases fit TRBD1. The CDR3 length is 12 residues. CDR1 MNHEY and CDR2 SVGAGI come from the germline V gene. V trimming: 4 bases; J trimming: 10 bases; junction bases outside the gene matches: 4. This CDR3 reads CASSSGQGVAFF. The CDR3 region has the DNA TGTGCCAGCAGTTCGGGACAGGGAGTAGCTTTCTTT.

The sample holds one count of this clone. The rearrangement joins TRBV14 to TRBJ2-5, with a tentative D call TRBD2 (5 bases). CDR1 SGHDN and CDR2 FVKESK come from the germline V gene. V shed 3 bases and J shed 2 bases, with 13 bases lying between them. This CDR3 region has 15 residues. The CDR3 loop is CASSHRPPGQETQYF. The CDR3 bases are TGTGCCAGCAGCCACCGACCCCCGGGGCAAGAGACCCAGTACTTC.

This clone was found once. The chain uses TRBV27 and TRBJ1-5; 7 bases match TRBD1. The CDR3 has 15 amino acids. The V gene's germline CDR1 is MNHEY and CDR2 SMNVEV (reference sequence). With V trimmed by 5 bases and J by 3 bases, 7 bases remained unmatched. The CDR3 spells CASSPSDRYNQPQHF. Written as DNA, the CDR3 is TGTGCCAGCAGTCCATCGGACAGGTACAATCAGCCCCAGCATTTT.

This clone was detected once. The rearrangement uses TRBV2 and TRBJ2-7, with a tentative D call TRBD2 (6 bases). Germline V gene sequence: CDR1 SNHLY, CDR2 FYNNEI. V lost 8 bases and J lost 2, with 10 bases in between. This CDR3 is built from 12 residues. The CDR3 coding sequence is TGTGCCAGCGGGGGGTCTACCTACGAGCAGTACTTC. Protein sequence: CASGGSTYEQYF.

This rearrangement joins TRBV4-2 to TRBJ2-7; a weak D match, TRBD1 (6 bases). The germline V gene has CDR1 LGHNA and CDR2 YNFKEQ. This CDR3 is built from 13 residues. V was clipped by 4 bases and J by 4 bases, with 11 bases between them. In DNA form, the CDR3 reads TGTGCCAGCAGCCTGGACAGACCGTACGAGCAGTACTTC. It is translated as CASSLDRPYEQYF.

The chain combines TRBV7-9 with TRBJ2-3, with 9 bases aligning to TRBD2. With V trimmed by 4 bases and J by 5 bases, 13 bases remained unmatched. CDR1 is SEHNR and CDR2 is FQNEAQ in the germline V gene (reference sequence). This CDR3 region has 17 residues. In DNA form, the CDR3 reads TGTGCCAGCAGCTCAGGGGACGGCGGGAGGGCCAAAGATACGCAGTATTTT. It encodes CASSSGDGGRAKDTQYF.

This clone was seen a few times. The genes are TRBV7-2 and TRBJ2-7, with 7 bases fitting TRBD1. The V gene end was trimmed by 6 bases and the J gene end by 0 bases; junction bases not matched to a gene: 5. CDR1 and CDR2 (germline): SGHTA, FQGNSA. The CDR3 loop spans 14 amino acids. The DNA of the CDR3 is TGTGCCAGCAGGAGGGGGCCTAGCTCCTACGAGCAGTACTTC. Translation: CASRRGPSSYEQYF.

This chain uses TRBV27 with TRBJ1-1; D unclear. Trimming took off 5 bases at V and 4 bases at J, with 20 bases between the two ends. CDR3 length equals 16 residues. CDR1 and CDR2 (germline): MNHEY, SMNVEV (reference sequence). CDR3 protein: CASSARGSPIATEAFF. The CDR3 DNA reads TGTGCCAGCAGTGCACGGGGAAGTCCGATCGCCACTGAAGCTTTCTTT.

This chain connects TRBV9 to TRBJ1-3; maybe TRBD1 (5 bases). The germline V gene has CDR1 SGDLS and CDR2 YYNGEE. The ends were cut back, 7 bases at V and 2 bases at J, with 13 bases in the middle. The CDR3 loop spans 14 amino acids. In DNA form, the CDR3 reads TGTGCCAGCCACGGGGGGAGCCCTGGAAACACCATATATTTT. Protein sequence: CASHGGSPGNTIYF.

The sample holds one count of this clone. J is TRBJ1-1 and V is TRBV5-4, with 8 nucleotides matching TRBD1. CDR3 length: 14 residues. V was pared by 6 bases and J by 0 bases, with 4 bases of the junction left unmatched. Germline V lookup: CDR1 SGHNT, CDR2 YYREEE (reference sequence). The CDR3 DNA reads as TGTGCCAGCAACCCAGGGGGCATGAACACTGAAGCTTTCTTT. Amino acid sequence: CASNPGGMNTEAFF.

There are a few counts of this clone. The rearrangement uses TRBV28 and TRBJ1-2; TRBD1 aligns across 8 bases. The V gene end was trimmed by 5 bases and the J gene end by 1 base; junction bases not matched to a gene: 6. The CDR3 length is 15 residues. CDR1 and CDR2 from the germline V gene are MDHEN and SYDVKM. CDR3 in amino acids: CASSTGQGGNYGYTF. As DNA, the CDR3 is TGTGCCAGCAGTACCGGACAGGGTGGTAACTATGGCTACACCTTC.

The CDR3 DNA is TGTGCCAGCAGCGTAGGGGCACTAGCGGGAGAGGAGACCCAGTACTTC. It translates to CASSVGALAGEETQYF. The chain links TRBV9 to TRBJ2-5, with 11 bases identical to TRBD2. The CDR3 extends over 16 amino acids. CDR1 is SGDLS and CDR2 is YYNGEE in the germline V gene. Trimming took 0 bases from V and 5 from J; bases not matched to a gene: 6.

The rearrangement joins TRBV7-9 to TRBJ2-7; possibly TRBD2 for D (6 bases). Trimming took 5 bases from V and 3 from J, leaving 23 bases between them. CDR1 is SEHNR and CDR2 is FQNEAQ in the germline V gene (reference sequence). The CDR3 contains 17 residues. The CDR3 loop is CASSPPVVSGVRYEQYF. In DNA form, the CDR3 reads TGTGCCAGCAGCCCCCCTGTAGTATCGGGGGTCCGCTACGAGCAGTACTTC. The full variable domain, in which reference TRBV7-9 and TRBJ2-7 provide the parts outside the CDR3, is DTGVSQNPRHKITKRGQNVTFRCDPISEHNRLYWYRQTLGQGPEFLTYFQNEAQLEKSRLLSDRFSAERPKGSFSTLEIQRTEQGDSAMYLCASSPPVVSGVRYEQYFGPGTRLTVT.

The rearrangement joins TRBV6-1 to TRBJ1-1; 9 bases are a match to TRBD1. Germline trimming cut 2 bases from V and 5 bases from J; bases unmatched to any gene: 6. The CDR3 spans 15 residues. CDR1 MNHNS and CDR2 SASEGT come from the germline V gene. This CDR3 is CASSERGQGRTEAFF. DNA for the CDR3: TGTGCCAGCAGTGAACGGGGACAGGGACGGACTGAAGCTTTCTTT.

V is TRBV5-4 and J is TRBJ1-2; unclear D gene. Germline CDR1 is SGHNT and CDR2 is YYREEE (reference sequence). The CDR3 consists of 14 residues. Trimming shortened V by 4 bases and J by 4 bases, and 14 bases separated the two germline ends. The CDR3 spells CASSPGFPSYGYTF. CDR3 nucleotides: TGTGCCAGCAGCCCGGGATTTCCTTCCTATGGCTACACCTTC.

The rearrangement joins TRBV27 to TRBJ2-7, with a possible D match to TRBD1 (6 bases). CDR3 length equals 14 residues. The germline V and J ends were trimmed by 6 bases and 1 base, with 13 bases remaining between them. The V gene's germline CDR1 is MNHEY and CDR2 SMNVEV (reference sequence). The CDR3 DNA reads as TGTGCCAGCAGCCGTAGGGGGATTTCCTACGAGCAGTACTTC. It codes for CASSRRGISYEQYF.